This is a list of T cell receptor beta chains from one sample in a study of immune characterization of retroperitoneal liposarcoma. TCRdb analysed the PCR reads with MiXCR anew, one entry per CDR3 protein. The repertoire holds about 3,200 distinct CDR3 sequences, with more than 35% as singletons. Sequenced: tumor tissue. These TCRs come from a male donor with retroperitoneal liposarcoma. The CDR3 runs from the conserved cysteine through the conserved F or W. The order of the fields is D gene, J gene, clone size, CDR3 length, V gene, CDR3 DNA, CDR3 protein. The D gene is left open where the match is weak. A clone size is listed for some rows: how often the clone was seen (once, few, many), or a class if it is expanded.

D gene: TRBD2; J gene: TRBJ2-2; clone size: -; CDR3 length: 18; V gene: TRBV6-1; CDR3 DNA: TGTGCCAGCAGTGAATGGCTAGCGGGAGGCCTCAACACCGGGGAGCTGTTTTTT; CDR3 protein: CASSEWLAGGLNTGELFF
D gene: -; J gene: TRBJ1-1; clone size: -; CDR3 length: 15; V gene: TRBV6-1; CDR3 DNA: TGTGCCAGCGGCATTCCCAGGGTGTGGGACACTGAAGCTTTCTTT; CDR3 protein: CASGIPRVWDTEAFF
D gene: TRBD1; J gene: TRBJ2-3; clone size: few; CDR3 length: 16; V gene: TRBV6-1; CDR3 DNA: TGTGCCAGCAGGACATGGGACAGCCTTATGACAGATACGCAGTATTTT; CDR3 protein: CASRTWDSLMTDTQYF
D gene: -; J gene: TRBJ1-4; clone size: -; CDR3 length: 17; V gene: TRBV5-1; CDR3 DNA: TGCGCCAGCAGCTCCCCCTCAGGGAGTCGAACTAATGAAAAACTGTTTTTT; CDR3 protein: CASSSPSGSRTNEKLFF
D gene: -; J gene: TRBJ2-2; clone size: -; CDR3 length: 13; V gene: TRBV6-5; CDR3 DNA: TGTGCCAGCAGGGGGGGACTCACCGGGGAGCTGTTTTTT; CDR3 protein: CASRGGLTGELFF
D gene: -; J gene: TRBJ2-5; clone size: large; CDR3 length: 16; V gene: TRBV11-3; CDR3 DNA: TGTGCCAGCAGCTTAGGTACCATACAAGAAGAGGAGACCCAGTACTTC; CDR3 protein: CASSLGTIQEEETQYF
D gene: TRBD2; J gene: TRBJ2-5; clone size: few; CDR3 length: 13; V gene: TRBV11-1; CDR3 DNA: TGTGCCAGCAGCGTCCTAGCGGAAGAGACCCAGTACTTC; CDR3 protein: CASSVLAEETQYF
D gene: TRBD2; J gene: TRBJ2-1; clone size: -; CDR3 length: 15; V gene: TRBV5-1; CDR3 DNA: TGCGCCAGCAGCTTAGTGCCGGGAGGGCCAAATGAGCAGTTCTTC; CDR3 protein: CASSLVPGGPNEQFF
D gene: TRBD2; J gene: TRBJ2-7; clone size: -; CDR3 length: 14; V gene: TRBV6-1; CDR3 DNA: TGTGCCAGCAGTCCGACTAGGGGAGGGTACGAGCAGTACTTC; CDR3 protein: CASSPTRGGYEQYF
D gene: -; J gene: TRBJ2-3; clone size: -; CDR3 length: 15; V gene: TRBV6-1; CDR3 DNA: TGTGCCAGCAGTGAACTGAAAGAGGGGACAGATACGCAGTATTTT; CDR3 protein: CASSELKEGTDTQYF
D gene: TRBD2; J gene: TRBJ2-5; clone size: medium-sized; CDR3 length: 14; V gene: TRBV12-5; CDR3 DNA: TGTGCTAGTGGTTTGAATAGCGGGAGGGAGACCCAGTACTTC; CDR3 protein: CASGLNSGRETQYF
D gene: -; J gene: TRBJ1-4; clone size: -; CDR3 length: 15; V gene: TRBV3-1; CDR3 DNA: TGTGCCAGCAGCCAATACGGGGGGTATCATGAAAAACTGTTTTTT; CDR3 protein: CASSQYGGYHEKLFF
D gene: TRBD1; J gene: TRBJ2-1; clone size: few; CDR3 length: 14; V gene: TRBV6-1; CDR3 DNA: TGTGCCTACGGGACAGGGGGCGCTTCCTACGAGCAGTTCTTC; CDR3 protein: CAYGTGGASYEQFF
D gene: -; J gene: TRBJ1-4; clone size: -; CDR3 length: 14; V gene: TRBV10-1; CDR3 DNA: TGCGCCAGCAGAGTCCCGGGACACCGGTTTGGGGTGTTTTTT; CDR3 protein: CASRVPGHRFGVFF
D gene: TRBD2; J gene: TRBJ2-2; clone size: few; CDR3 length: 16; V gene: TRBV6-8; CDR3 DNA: TGTGCCAGCAGTTACAGGGGCGGGGGGAACACCGGGGAGCTGTTTTTT; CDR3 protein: CASSYRGGGNTGELFF
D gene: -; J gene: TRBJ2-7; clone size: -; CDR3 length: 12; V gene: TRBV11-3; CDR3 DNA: TGTGCCAGCAGCGACGACAGCTACGAGCAGTACTTC; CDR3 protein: CASSDDSYEQYF
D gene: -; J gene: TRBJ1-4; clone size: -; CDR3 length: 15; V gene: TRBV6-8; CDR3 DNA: TGTGCCTCCAACAGGGCCGGGGCAACTAATGAAAAACTGTTTTTT; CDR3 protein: CASNRAGATNEKLFF
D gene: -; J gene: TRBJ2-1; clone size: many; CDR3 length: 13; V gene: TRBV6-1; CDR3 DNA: TGTGCCAACCGACAGTACCCACAAGAGACCCAGTTCTTC; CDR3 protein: CANRQYPQETQFF
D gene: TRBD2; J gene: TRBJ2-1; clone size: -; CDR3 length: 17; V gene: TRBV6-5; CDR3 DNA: TGTGCCAGCAGTTACCCGGGACTAGCGGGAGACTACAATGAGCAGTTCTTC; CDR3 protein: CASSYPGLAGDYNEQFF
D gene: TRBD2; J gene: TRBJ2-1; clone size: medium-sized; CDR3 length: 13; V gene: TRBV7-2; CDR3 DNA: TGTGCCAGCAGCCCGACCCTGGGACTAGAGCAGTTCTTC; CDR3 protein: CASSPTLGLEQFF
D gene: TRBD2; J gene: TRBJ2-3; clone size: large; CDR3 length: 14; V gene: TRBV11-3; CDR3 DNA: TGTGCCAGCAGCTTAGCGGGACTAGGGGGTACGCAGTATTTT; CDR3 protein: CASSLAGLGGTQYF
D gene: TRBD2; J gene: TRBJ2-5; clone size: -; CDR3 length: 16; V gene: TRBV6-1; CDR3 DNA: TGTGCCAGCAGTGATGTGCTAGCGGGGGCTACGGAGACCCAGTACTTC; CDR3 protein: CASSDVLAGATETQYF
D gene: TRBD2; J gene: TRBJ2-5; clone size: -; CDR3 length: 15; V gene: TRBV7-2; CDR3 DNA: TGTGCCAGCAGCGCGGCAGCGGGGGGGCCCCAGACCCAGTACTTC; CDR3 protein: CASSAAAGGPQTQYF
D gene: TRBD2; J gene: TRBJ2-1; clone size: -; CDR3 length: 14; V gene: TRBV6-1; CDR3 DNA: TGTGCCAGCAGTGAGGCGGGAGGGCACTACGAGCAGTTCTTC; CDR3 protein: CASSEAGGHYEQFF
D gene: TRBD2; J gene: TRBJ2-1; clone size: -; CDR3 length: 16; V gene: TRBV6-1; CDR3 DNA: TGTGCCAGCAGTGCCGGGACTAGCGGGCTCTTCAATGAGCAGTTCTTC; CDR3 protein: CASSAGTSGLFNEQFF
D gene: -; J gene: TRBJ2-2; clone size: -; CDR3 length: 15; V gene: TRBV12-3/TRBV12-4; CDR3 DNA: TGTGCCAGCAAACCGTCGACAGCGCACACCGGGGAGCTGTTTTTT; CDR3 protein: CASKPSTAHTGELFF